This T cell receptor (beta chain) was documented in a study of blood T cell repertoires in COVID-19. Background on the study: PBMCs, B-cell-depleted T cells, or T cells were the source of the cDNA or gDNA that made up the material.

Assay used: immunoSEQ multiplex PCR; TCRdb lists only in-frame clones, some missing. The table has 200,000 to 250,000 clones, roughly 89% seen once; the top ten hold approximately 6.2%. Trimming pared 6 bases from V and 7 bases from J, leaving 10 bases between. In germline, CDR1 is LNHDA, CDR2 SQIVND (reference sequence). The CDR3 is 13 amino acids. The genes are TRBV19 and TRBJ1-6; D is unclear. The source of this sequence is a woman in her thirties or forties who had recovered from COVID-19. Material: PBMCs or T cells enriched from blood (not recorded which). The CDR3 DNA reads TGTGCCAGTAGCCCGGCCAGGAATTCACCCCTCCACTTT. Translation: CASSPARNSPLHF.